A single sample gave rise to the 9 T cell receptor beta chains below, sequenced in a study of OX40 agonist ivuxolimab in advanced cancers. To prepare the library, the immunoSEQ multiplex PCR assay was applied. TCRdb provides this immuneACCESS table in a form limited to in-frame rearrangements. Some clones are lacking; in checked studies, under half of them reflect an unresolved V gene, and why the rest are absent is not known. The sample table shows 65,000 or so clones, and more than 80% are seen once. The ten largest clones represent less than 2.5% of the sample. The sample here was CD4+ or CD8+ T cells sorted from blood, taken in a trial of the OX40 agonist ivuxolimab. Receptors were obtained from an adult with an advanced solid tumor such as melanoma, head and neck, liver or kidney cancer.

V gene TRBV6-1 combines with J gene TRBJ1-5, with D possibly being TRBD1 (6 bases). V was clipped by 4 bases and J by 1 base, with 11 bases between them. Germline V gene lookup returns CDR1 MNHNS and CDR2 SASEGT. The CDR3 is 15 amino acids. As DNA, the CDR3 is TGTGCCAGCAGTGTTCGGGACACAAGCAATCAGCCCCAGCATTTT. Its translation: CASSVRDTSNQPQHF.

This clone was observed a few times. The V call is TRBV10-1, the J call TRBJ1-1; 7 bases agree with TRBD1. Germline V gives CDR1 WNHNN, CDR2 SYGVQD (reference sequence). Trimming removed 2 bases from V and 6 bases from J; junction bases left unmatched: 6. The CDR3 length is 14 residues. The CDR3 nucleotides are TGCGCCAGCAGTGAGGCCCAGGGGGTCTCTGAAGCTTTCTTT. Residues: CASSEAQGVSEAFF.

The chain combines TRBV6-4 with TRBJ1-1, with a weak D call TRBD1 (5 bases). The CDR3 covers 14 residues. The germline V gene encodes CDR1 MRHNA and CDR2 SNTAGT. V was trimmed by 8 bases and J by 4 bases, leaving 17 bases between them. The CDR3 region is CASVIRDASTEAFF. DNA for the CDR3: TGTGCCAGCGTTATAAGGGACGCGAGCACTGAAGCTTTCTTT.

The chain links TRBV2 to TRBJ2-1, with TRBD1 as a possible D gene (6 bases). V lost 3 bases and J lost 6, with 18 bases in between. This CDR3 is built from 16 residues. Germline lookup yields CDR1 SNHLY and CDR2 FYNNEI. CDR3 DNA sequence: TGTGCCAGCAGTGAGGGGACAAGGGCGGAGGTCAATGAGCAGTTCTTC. It is translated as CASSEGTRAEVNEQFF.

This chain joins TRBV7-9 and TRBJ1-1; TRBD1 agrees at 7 bases. Germline assignment: CDR1 SEHNR and CDR2 FQNEAQ (reference sequence). The trim removed 5 bases at V and 5 bases at J, leaving 5 bases unmatched. The CDR3 totals 13 residues. CDR3 loop: CASSADRETEAFF. CDR3 sequence (DNA): TGTGCCAGCAGCGCCGACAGGGAAACTGAAGCTTTCTTT.

The V call is TRBV19, the J call TRBJ1-5; D ambiguous. This CDR3 region has 12 residues. Germline CDR1 is LNHDA and CDR2 is SQIVND (reference sequence). V lost 3 bases to trimming and J lost 5 bases, with 5 bases between them. CDR3 region: CASSIMDQPQHF. As DNA, the CDR3 is TGTGCCAGTAGTATTATGGATCAGCCCCAGCATTTT.

This chain joins TRBV5-4 and TRBJ1-1; 7 bases agree with TRBD1. Unmatched junction bases numbered 6, after V lost 4 bases and J lost 6 bases. The CDR3 contains 13 residues. Germline V gives CDR1 SGHNT, CDR2 YYREEE (reference sequence). For the CDR3, the DNA is TGTGCCAGCAGCCTTACAGGGGTGCCTGAAGCTTTCTTT. Amino acid sequence: CASSLTGVPEAFF.

The count of this clone is one. CDR3 sequence reads: CASSLVAGGLNEQFF. The CDR3 bases are TGTGCCAGCAGCTTAGTAGCGGGGGGGCTTAATGAGCAGTTCTTC. The V gene is TRBV7-2, the J gene TRBJ2-1, with TRBD2 matching 11 bases. The length of the CDR3 is 15 residues. Looked up from germline, CDR1 is SGHTA and CDR2 is FQGNSA. The trim removed 1 base at V and 7 bases at J, leaving 3 bases unmatched.

This clone was detected only a few times. This sequence joins TRBV9 and TRBJ1-6, with D maybe TRBD1 (5 bases). Germline-derived CDR1 and CDR2 are SGDLS and YYNGEE. CDR3 size: 13 residues. The ends were cut back, 0 bases at V and 9 bases at J, with 7 bases in the middle. The CDR3 spells CASSVAGTSPLHF. In nucleotides, the CDR3 is TGTGCCAGCAGCGTAGCAGGGACTTCACCCCTCCACTTT.